This entry features one T cell receptor (beta chain) sequence. What it binds is not known. Measured with immunoSEQ multiplex PCR; TCRdb has only the in-frame clones, and not every one. The profile shows tens of thousands of clones, approximately 84% of them singletons. No infections or other immune events were documented during collection. The data were taken from a study of identifying expanded T cells in peripheral blood. Whole-study findings and limits: Clone count variance between approximately 2-week samples rose with total template count. Differentially abundant clones: about 1.2 between replicates, just under 17 at about two weeks, 19 to 20 at four.

The V end was cut by 2 bases, the J end by 1 base, with 22 bases between. CDR3 size: 19 residues. Germline V gene data show CDR1 as SGHNT and CDR2 as YYREEE (reference sequence). The TCR was taken from a person aged 18-70 years in good health. V is TRBV5-4 and J is TRBJ2-1, with D possibly being TRBD1 (5 bases). Sequenced material: blood. In nucleotides, the CDR3 is TGTGCCAGCAGCTTAGGCTACCTCAGGGTTCGGTCGTCCTACAATGAGCAGTTCTTC. Its translation: CASSLGYLRVRSSYNEQFF.